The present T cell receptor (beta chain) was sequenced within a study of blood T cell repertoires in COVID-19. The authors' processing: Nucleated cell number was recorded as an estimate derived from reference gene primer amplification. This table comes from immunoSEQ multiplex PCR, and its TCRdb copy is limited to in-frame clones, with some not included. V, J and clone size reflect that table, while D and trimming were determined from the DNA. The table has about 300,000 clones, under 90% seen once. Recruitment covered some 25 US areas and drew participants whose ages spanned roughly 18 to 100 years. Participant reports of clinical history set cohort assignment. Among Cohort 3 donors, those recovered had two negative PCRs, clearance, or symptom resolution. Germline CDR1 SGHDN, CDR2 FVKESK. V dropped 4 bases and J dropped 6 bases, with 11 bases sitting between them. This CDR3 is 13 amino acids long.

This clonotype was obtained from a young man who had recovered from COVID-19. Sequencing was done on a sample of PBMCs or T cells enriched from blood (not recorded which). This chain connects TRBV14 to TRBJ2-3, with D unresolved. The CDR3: CASSRLSLDTQYF. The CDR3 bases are TGTGCCAGCAGCCGACTTTCTCTGGATACGCAGTATTTT.